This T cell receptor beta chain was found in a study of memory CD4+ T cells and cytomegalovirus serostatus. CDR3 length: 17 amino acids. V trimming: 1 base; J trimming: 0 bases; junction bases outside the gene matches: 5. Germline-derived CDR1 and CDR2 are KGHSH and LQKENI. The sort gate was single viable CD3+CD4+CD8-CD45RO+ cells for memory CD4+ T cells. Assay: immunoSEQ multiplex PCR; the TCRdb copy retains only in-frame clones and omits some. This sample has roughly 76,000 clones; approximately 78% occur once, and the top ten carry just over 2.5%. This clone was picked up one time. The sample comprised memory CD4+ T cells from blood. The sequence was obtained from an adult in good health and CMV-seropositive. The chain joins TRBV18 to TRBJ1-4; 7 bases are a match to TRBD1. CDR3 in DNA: TGTGCCAGCTCACCACGAGGCGGACAGGCAACTAATGAAAAACTGTTTTTT. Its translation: CASSPRGGQATNEKLFF.